This TCR beta chain was identified during a study of response to subunit inactivated influenza vaccine. General study results and limits: The authors offered the suggestion that each seasonal influenza vaccination recruits few new T cells.

TCRdb re-analysed the RT-PCR reads in MiXCR, keeping a single row per CDR3 protein. The repertoire holds hundreds of thousands of distinct CDR3 sequences, more than 15% seen once, with approximately 10% in the top ten. As for this clonotype: Antigen specificity is unknown.

CDR1 SQVTM and CDR2 ANQGSEA come from the germline V gene. The CDR3 has 12 residues. Trimming at V came to 7 bases and at J to 4 bases, leaving 3 bases not matched to a gene. The sequenced sample was PBMCs from blood, obtained about 13 days after vaccination. The origin of this receptor is a man in his forties or fifties who received an inactivated influenza vaccine. This chain links TRBV29-1 with TRBJ2-2, with TRBD2 matching over 7 bases. The CDR3 DNA sequence: TGCAGCGGGGGGGGAGCCACCGGGGAGCTGTTTTTT. It specifies CSGGGATGELFF.